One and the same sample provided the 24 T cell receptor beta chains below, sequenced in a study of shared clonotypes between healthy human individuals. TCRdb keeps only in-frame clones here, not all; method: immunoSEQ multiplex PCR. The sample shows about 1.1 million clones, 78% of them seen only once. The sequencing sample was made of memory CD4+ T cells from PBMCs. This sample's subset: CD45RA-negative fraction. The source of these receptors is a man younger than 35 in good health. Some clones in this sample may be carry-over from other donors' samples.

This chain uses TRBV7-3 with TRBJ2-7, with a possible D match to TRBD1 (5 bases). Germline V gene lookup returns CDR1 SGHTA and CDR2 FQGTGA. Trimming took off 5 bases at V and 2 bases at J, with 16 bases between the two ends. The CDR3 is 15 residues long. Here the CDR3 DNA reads TGTGCCAGCAGCCCTGGGGCAGGGATCACCTACGAGCAGTACTTC. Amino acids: CASSPGAGITYEQYF.

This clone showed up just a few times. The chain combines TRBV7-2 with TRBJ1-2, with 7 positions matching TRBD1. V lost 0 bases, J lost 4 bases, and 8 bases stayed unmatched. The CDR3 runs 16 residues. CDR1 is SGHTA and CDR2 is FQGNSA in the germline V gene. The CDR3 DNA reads TGTGCCAGCAGCTTAGCATTAGGGGGCGATAGCTATGGCTACACCTTC. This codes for CASSLALGGDSYGYTF. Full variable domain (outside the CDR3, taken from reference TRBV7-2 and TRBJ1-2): GAGVSQSPSNKVTEKGKDVELRCDPISGHTALYWYRQSLGQGLEFLIYFQGNSAPDKSGLPSDRFSAERTGGSVSTLTIQRTQQEDSAVYLCASSLALGGDSYGYTFGSGTRLTVV.

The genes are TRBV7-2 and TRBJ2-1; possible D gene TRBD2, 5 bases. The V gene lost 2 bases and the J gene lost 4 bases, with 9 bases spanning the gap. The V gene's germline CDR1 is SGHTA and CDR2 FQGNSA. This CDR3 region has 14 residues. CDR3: CASSLRTSYNEQFF. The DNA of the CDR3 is TGTGCCAGCAGCTTACGGACTTCTTACAATGAGCAGTTCTTC.

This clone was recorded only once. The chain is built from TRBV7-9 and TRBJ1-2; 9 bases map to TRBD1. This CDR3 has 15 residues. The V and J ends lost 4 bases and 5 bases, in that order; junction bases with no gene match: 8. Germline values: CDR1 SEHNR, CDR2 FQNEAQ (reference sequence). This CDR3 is CASSSDAGQGYGYTF. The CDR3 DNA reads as TGTGCCAGCAGCTCGGACGCGGGACAGGGTTATGGCTACACCTTC.

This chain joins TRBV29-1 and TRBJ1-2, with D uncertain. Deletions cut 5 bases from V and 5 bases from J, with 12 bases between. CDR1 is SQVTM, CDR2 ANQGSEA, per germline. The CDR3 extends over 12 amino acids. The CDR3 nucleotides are TGCAGCGTTCTCGCGGGCCAGTATGGCTACACCTTC. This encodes CSVLAGQYGYTF.

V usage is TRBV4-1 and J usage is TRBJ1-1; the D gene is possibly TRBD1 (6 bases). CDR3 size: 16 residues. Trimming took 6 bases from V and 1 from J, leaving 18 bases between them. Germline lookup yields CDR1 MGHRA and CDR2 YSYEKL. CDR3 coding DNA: TGCGCCAGCAGTCCCCGGGACGGGACACCGAACACTGAAGCTTTCTTT. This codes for CASSPRDGTPNTEAFF.

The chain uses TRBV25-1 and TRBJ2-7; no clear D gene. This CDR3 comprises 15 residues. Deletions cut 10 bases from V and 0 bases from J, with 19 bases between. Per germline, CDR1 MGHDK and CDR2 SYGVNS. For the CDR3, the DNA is TGTGCCATCAAAGTATCCGCAAGATACTCCTACGAGCAGTACTTC. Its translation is CAIKVSARYSYEQYF.

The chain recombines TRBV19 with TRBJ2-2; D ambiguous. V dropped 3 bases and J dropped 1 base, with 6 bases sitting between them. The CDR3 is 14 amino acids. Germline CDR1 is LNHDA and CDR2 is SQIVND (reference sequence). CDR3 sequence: CASSIAVNTGELFF. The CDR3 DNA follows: TGTGCCAGTAGTATTGCGGTGAACACCGGGGAGCTGTTTTTT.

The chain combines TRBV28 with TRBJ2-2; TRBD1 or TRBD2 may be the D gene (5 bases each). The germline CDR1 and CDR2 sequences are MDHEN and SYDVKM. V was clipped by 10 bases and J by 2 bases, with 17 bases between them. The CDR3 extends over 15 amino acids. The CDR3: CATRSGTANTGELFF. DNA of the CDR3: TGTGCCACCCGATCCGGGACGGCTAACACCGGGGAGCTGTTTTTT.

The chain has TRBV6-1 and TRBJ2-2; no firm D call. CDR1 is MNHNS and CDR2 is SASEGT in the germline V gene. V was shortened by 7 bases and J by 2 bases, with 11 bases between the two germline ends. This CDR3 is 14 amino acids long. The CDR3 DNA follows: TGTGCCAGCACATTTTCTTCTAACACCGGGGAGCTGTTTTTT. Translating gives CASTFSSNTGELFF.

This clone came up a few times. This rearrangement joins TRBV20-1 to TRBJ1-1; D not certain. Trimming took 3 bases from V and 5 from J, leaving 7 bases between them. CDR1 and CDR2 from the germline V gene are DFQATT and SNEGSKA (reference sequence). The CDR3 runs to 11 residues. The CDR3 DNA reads TGCAGTGCTAGCTGGGCGACTGAAGCTTTCTTT. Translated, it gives CSASWATEAFF.

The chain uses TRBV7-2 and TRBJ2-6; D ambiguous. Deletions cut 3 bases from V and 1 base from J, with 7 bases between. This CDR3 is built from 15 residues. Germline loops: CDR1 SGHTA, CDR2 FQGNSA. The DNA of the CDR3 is TGTGCCAGCAGCTTCGACACATCTGGGGCCAACGTCCTGACTTTC. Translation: CASSFDTSGANVLTF.

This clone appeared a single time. This CDR3 is CASSAGTAGNQPQHF. For the CDR3, the DNA is TGTGCCAGCTCAGCCGGGACAGCGGGCAATCAGCCCCAGCATTTT. The chain joins TRBV18 to TRBJ1-5, with 7 positions matching TRBD1. This CDR3 has 15 amino acids. Trimming cost V 5 bases and J 2 bases; bases outside gene matches: 6. CDR1 is KGHSH and CDR2 is LQKENI in the germline V gene.

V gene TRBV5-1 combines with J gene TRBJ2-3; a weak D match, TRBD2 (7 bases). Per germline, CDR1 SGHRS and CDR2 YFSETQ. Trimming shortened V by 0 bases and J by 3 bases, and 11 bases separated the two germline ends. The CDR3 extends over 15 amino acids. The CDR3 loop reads CASSLVQGGTDTQYF. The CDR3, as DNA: TGCGCCAGCAGCTTGGTACAGGGAGGGACAGATACGCAGTATTTT.

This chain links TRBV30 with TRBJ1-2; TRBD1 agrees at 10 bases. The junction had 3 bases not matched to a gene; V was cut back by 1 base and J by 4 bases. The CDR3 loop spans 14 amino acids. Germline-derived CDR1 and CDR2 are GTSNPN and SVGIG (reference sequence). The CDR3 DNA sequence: TGTGCCTGGAGTGCGGACAGGGGGAGCTATGGCTACACCTTC. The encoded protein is CAWSADRGSYGYTF.

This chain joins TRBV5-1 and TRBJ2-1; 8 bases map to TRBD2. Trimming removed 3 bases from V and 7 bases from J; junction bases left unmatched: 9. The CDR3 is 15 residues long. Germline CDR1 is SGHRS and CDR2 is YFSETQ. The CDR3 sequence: CASSSSGGPGNEQFF. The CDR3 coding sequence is TGCGCCAGCAGCTCCTCGGGAGGGCCTGGGAATGAGCAGTTCTTC. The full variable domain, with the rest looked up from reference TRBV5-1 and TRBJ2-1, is KAGVTQTPRYLIKTRGQQVTLSCSPISGHRSVSWYQQTPGQGLQFLFEYFSETQRNKGNFPGRFSGRQFSNSRSEMNVSTLELGDSALYLCASSSSGGPGNEQFFGPGTRLTVL.

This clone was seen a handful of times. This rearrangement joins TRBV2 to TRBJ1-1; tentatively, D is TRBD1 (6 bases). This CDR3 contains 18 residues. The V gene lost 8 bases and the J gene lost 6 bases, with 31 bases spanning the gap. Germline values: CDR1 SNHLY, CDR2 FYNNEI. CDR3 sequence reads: CASQSGRGTRTDKPEAFF. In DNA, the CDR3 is TGTGCCAGCCAGTCGGGTAGAGGGACCCGGACAGACAAACCTGAAGCTTTCTTT.

In DNA, the CDR3 is TGTGCCAGCAGCTTTAGGGACAGGGACTACACCTTC. Protein: CASSFRDRDYTF. The chain is built from TRBV7-2 and TRBJ1-2; 9 bases are shared with TRBD1. V lost 3 bases, J lost 10 bases, and 3 bases stayed unmatched. This CDR3 contains 12 residues. From germline, CDR1 is SGHTA and CDR2 FQGNSA.

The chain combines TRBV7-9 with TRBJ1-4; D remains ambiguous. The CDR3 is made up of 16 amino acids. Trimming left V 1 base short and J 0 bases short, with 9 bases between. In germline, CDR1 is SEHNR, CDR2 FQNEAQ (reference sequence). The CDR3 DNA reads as TGTGCCAGCAGCTTAGTCTTATGGGCAACTAATGAAAAACTGTTTTTT. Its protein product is CASSLVLWATNEKLFF.

In DNA form, the CDR3 reads TGTGCCAGCAGCCAACTGGGACCTACAGATACGCAGTATTTT. Protein product: CASSQLGPTDTQYF. This rearrangement joins TRBV7-3 to TRBJ2-3; the D call may be TRBD1 or TRBD2 (5 bases each). The germline CDR1 and CDR2 sequences are SGHTA and FQGTGA. V lost 5 bases and J lost 3, with 12 bases in between. The CDR3 is 14 residues long.

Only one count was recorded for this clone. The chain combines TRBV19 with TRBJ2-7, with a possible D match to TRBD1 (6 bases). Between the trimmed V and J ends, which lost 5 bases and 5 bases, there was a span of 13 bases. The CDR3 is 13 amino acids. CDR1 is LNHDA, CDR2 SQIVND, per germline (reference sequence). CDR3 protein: CASSAGRGNEQYF. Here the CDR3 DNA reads TGTGCCAGTAGTGCTGGCAGGGGTAACGAGCAGTACTTC.

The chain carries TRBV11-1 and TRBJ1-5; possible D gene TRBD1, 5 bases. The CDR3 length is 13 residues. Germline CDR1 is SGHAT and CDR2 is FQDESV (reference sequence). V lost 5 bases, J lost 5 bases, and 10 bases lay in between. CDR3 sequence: CASSVGEHQPQHF. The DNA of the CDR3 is TGTGCCAGCAGCGTAGGGGAGCATCAGCCCCAGCATTTT.

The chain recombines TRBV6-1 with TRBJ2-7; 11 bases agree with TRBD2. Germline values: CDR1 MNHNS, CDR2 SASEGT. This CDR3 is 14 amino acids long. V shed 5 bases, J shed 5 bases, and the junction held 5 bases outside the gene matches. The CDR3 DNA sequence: TGTGCCAGCAGTAAGGGACTAGCGGCTAACGAGCAGTACTTC. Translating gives CASSKGLAANEQYF.

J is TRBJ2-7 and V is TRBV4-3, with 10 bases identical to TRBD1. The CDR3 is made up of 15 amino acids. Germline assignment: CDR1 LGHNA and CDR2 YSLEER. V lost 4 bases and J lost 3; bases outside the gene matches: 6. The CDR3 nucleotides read TGCGCCAGCAGCCGCGACAGGGGGCCGAGCTACGAGCAGTACTTC. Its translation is CASSRDRGPSYEQYF.